This TCR beta chain was recorded in a study of cytomegalovirus exposure and HLA in healthy donors. This clone has only a few counts. Its matching antigen is unknown. The CDR3 consists of 15 residues. The ends lost 3 bases at V and 2 bases at J; junction bases unmatched: 4. CDR1 is SEHNR, CDR2 FQNEAQ, per germline (reference sequence). Primers included in the PCR were 60 Vbeta and 13 Jbeta primers. The table came from immunoSEQ multiplex PCR; TCRdb's copy has only in-frame clones and leaves some out. This table has approximately 160,000 clones, 80% to 90% appearing once. Though probably carrying unrecorded immune exposures, donors were nominally healthy at sampling. Regarding the study as a whole: Cytomegalovirus status was reportedly diagnosed by the classifier with high specificity and sensitivity. As immune exposure information, only CMV serostatus was available.

The source material was PBMCs. The sequence came from a woman aged 18 to 35 in good health and CMV-seronegative. The chain joins TRBV7-9 to TRBJ2-1; TRBD2 aligns across 7 bases. The CDR3 region is CASSLLSGTYNEQFF. CDR3 coding DNA: TGTGCCAGCAGCTTGCTAAGCGGGACCTACAATGAGCAGTTCTTC.